Shown below are 29 T cell receptor beta chains from a single sample sequenced in a study of blood T cell repertoires in COVID-19. The table came from immunoSEQ multiplex PCR; TCRdb's copy has only in-frame clones and leaves some out. The sample consists of 190,000 or so clones, approximately 86% of them appearing once. Sequencing input: peripheral blood. Receptors originate from a man aged 35-49 years with active or convalescent COVID-19.

The chain couples TRBV28 to TRBJ1-5; TRBD1 might be the D (6 bases). V lost 6 bases and J lost 7, with 10 bases in between. This CDR3 contains 12 residues. Looked up from germline, CDR1 is MDHEN and CDR2 is SYDVKM. This chain's CDR3 is CASSGTTQPQHF. Here the CDR3 DNA reads TGTGCCAGCAGCGGGACAACACAGCCCCAGCATTTT.

The chain links TRBV28 to TRBJ2-5, with 7 bases fitting TRBD1. This CDR3 spans 15 amino acids. With 4 bases clipped from V and 4 bases from J, the junction kept 9 bases outside the gene matches. CDR1 and CDR2 from the germline V gene are MDHEN and SYDVKM. In nucleotides, the CDR3 is TGTGCCAGCAGTTCCCGGGACAGAGCGGCAGAGACCCAGTACTTC. It codes for CASSSRDRAAETQYF.

This rearrangement joins TRBV28 to TRBJ1-1; the D gene is possibly TRBD1 (5 bases). Trimming took off 3 bases at V and 1 base at J, with 12 bases between the two ends. The germline gives CDR1 MDHEN, CDR2 SYDVKM. The CDR3 runs to 15 residues. The CDR3 sequence is CASSFPDTRNTEAFF. For the CDR3, the DNA is TGTGCCAGCAGTTTCCCGGACACGCGGAACACTGAAGCTTTCTTT.

This rearrangement joins TRBV18 to TRBJ1-2, with D possibly TRBD1 on 6 matching bases. The CDR3 consists of 14 residues. V lost 5 bases, J lost 6 bases, and 16 bases lay in between. CDR1 KGHSH and CDR2 LQKENI come from the germline V gene. The CDR3 sequence: CASSSYRDRHGYTF. CDR3 nucleotide sequence: TGTGCCAGCTCATCGTACAGGGATCGACATGGCTACACCTTC. The variable domain in full, completed from reference TRBV18 and TRBJ1-2, reads NAGVMQNPRHLVRRRGQEARLRCSPMKGHSHVYWYRQLPEEGLKFMVYLQKENIIDESGMPKERFSAEFPKEGPSILRIQQVVRGDSAAYFCASSSYRDRHGYTFGSGTRLTVV.

Turning to this clone: Other DNA sequences in the same sample also yield this CDR3. V gene TRBV7-9 combines with J gene TRBJ2-5; D unresolved. V lost 5 bases to trimming and J lost 3 bases, with 7 bases between them. The CDR3 loop spans 12 amino acids. Germline assignment: CDR1 SEHNR and CDR2 FQNEAQ (reference sequence). The DNA for the CDR3 is TGTGCCAGCAGCCCAACGGAAGAGACCCAGTACTTC. It codes for CASSPTEETQYF.

This clone was counted a single time. This sequence joins TRBV30 and TRBJ1-5; TRBD1 agrees at 7 bases. The CDR3 contains 13 residues. The V gene's germline CDR1 is GTSNPN and CDR2 SVGIG (reference sequence). The V segment lost 2 bases and the J segment 6 bases; nucleotides outside the gene matches: 4. The CDR3 loop is CAWSITGVQPQHF. The CDR3 bases are TGTGCCTGGAGTATCACAGGGGTTCAGCCCCAGCATTTT.

This clone was recorded a few times. The chain links TRBV4-3 to TRBJ2-6, with 7 bases that match TRBD2. The V and J ends lost 0 bases and 3 bases, in that order; junction bases with no gene match: 5. Germline V gives CDR1 LGHNA, CDR2 YSLEER. The CDR3 has 17 amino acids. CDR3 nucleotide sequence: TGCGCCAGCAGCCAAGATCCGGGGGGAAGTGGGGCCAACGTCCTGACTTTC. Its protein product is CASSQDPGGSGANVLTF.

The V call is TRBV5-6, the J call TRBJ2-1; 9 bases are shared with TRBD2. The CDR3 has 15 amino acids. V lost 5 bases, J lost 7 bases, and 10 bases stayed unmatched. The germline gives CDR1 SGHDT, CDR2 YYEEEE. The CDR3 DNA is TGTGCCAGCAGTTCAAAGCGGGGGGTCTGGAATGAGCAGTTCTTC. Its translation is CASSSKRGVWNEQFF.

This clone was counted once. This chain joins TRBV10-3 and TRBJ1-2; D remains unclear. The CDR3 covers 14 residues. The germline V and J ends were trimmed by 4 bases and 1 base, with 10 bases remaining between them. The germline CDR1 and CDR2 sequences are ENHRY and SYGVKD. CDR3 sequence: CAISVSVLNYGYTF. Written as DNA, the CDR3 is TGTGCCATCAGTGTTTCGGTCCTTAACTATGGCTACACCTTC.

The gene calls are TRBV4-2 and TRBJ2-5; 8 positions match TRBD1. This CDR3 spans 15 amino acids. Germline CDR1 is LGHNA and CDR2 is YNFKEQ. Trimming took 2 bases from V and 0 from J; bases not matched to a gene: 2. For the CDR3, the DNA is TGTGCCAGCAGCCAACCGGACAGGGACCAAGAGACCCAGTACTTC. This encodes CASSQPDRDQETQYF.

V gene TRBV7-2 combines with J gene TRBJ1-6; TRBD1 aligns across 7 bases. In germline, CDR1 is SGHTA, CDR2 FQGNSA. CDR3 length: 14 amino acids. The ends lost 6 bases at V and 7 bases at J; junction bases unmatched: 6. CDR3 in amino acids: CASRPPGQNSPLHF. CDR3 coding DNA: TGTGCCAGCAGGCCACCGGGACAGAATTCACCCCTCCACTTT.

The chain has TRBV7-2 and TRBJ2-1; 11 bases line up with TRBD2. Germline V gene lookup returns CDR1 SGHTA and CDR2 FQGNSA. The CDR3 has 15 amino acids. V dropped 4 bases and J dropped 5; count of bases not matched to a gene: 4. CDR3 DNA: TGTGCCAGCAGCTCTGTAGCGGGGGGGCACAATGAGCAGTTCTTC. Amino acids: CASSSVAGGHNEQFF.

This chain uses TRBV30 with TRBJ2-5; a weak D match, TRBD1 (5 bases). The CDR3 extends over 13 amino acids. Germline CDR1 is GTSNPN and CDR2 is SVGIG (reference sequence). The V end was cut by 2 bases, the J end by 2 bases, with 9 bases between. DNA for the CDR3: TGTGCCTGGAGTCCACAGGTTCAAGAGACCCAGTACTTC. Protein sequence: CAWSPQVQETQYF.

J is TRBJ1-1 and V is TRBV13; weak D call: TRBD1 (5 bases). The CDR3 has 14 residues. The V gene's germline CDR1 is PRHDT and CDR2 FYEKMQ (reference sequence). V was shortened by 5 bases and J by 2 bases, with 12 bases between the two germline ends. For the CDR3, the DNA is TGTGCCAGCAGCCAAGACAGCCTTAACACTGAAGCTTTCTTT. The encoded protein is CASSQDSLNTEAFF.

V usage is TRBV14 and J usage is TRBJ2-7; 10 bases line up with TRBD2. Trimming at V came to 3 bases and at J to 7 bases, leaving 9 bases not matched to a gene. Germline V lookup: CDR1 SGHDN, CDR2 FVKESK. CDR3 length: 15 residues. Here the CDR3 DNA reads TGTGCCAGCAGCCAGCATCTAGCGGGGGCGAGGGAGCAGTACTTC. It is translated as CASSQHLAGAREQYF.

The chain has TRBV4-2 and TRBJ1-3; D is possibly TRBD1 (6 bases). The germline V gene has CDR1 LGHNA and CDR2 YNFKEQ. Deletions cut 5 bases from V and 3 bases from J, with 14 bases between. The CDR3 totals 15 residues. In DNA form, the CDR3 reads TGTGCCAGCAGCATGTGGACAGATATTGGAAACACCATATATTTT. This codes for CASSMWTDIGNTIYF.

The CDR3 loop is CASSRTGSNYGYTF. The CDR3 bases are TGTGCCAGCAGCCGGACAGGGTCTAACTATGGCTACACCTTC. The chain employs TRBV7-9 and TRBJ1-2, with 8 bases fitting TRBD1. V lost 5 bases to trimming and J lost 0 bases; unmatched junction nucleotides: 2. The length of the CDR3 is 14 residues. The germline gives CDR1 SEHNR, CDR2 FQNEAQ (reference sequence).

The gene calls are TRBV7-3 and TRBJ2-1; TRBD1 matches at 11 bases. This CDR3 has 15 residues. Germline V gene sequence: CDR1 SGHTA, CDR2 FQGTGA. V lost 1 base to trimming and J lost 5 bases; unmatched junction nucleotides: 1. The CDR3 sequence: CASSLRGQGDNEQFF. In DNA, the CDR3 is TGTGCCAGCAGCTTAAGGGGACAGGGGGACAATGAGCAGTTCTTC.

The chain recombines TRBV19 with TRBJ1-1, with a tentative D call TRBD1 (6 bases). The length of the CDR3 is 14 residues. Trimming left V 6 bases short and J 1 base short, with 12 bases between. Germline values: CDR1 LNHDA, CDR2 SQIVND (reference sequence). The CDR3 here is CASSSGTRNTEAFF. The CDR3 bases are TGTGCCAGTAGCTCTGGGACAAGGAACACTGAAGCTTTCTTT.

The chain combines TRBV19 with TRBJ1-6, with TRBD1 identical over 9 bases. Germline V gene sequence: CDR1 LNHDA, CDR2 SQIVND (reference sequence). The CDR3 totals 13 residues. Losses at the gene ends were 10 bases for V and 7 bases for J; bases not matched to a gene: 5. In DNA form, the CDR3 reads TGTGCCACCAGACAGGGGGTGAATTCACCCCTCCACTTT. It yields the protein CATRQGVNSPLHF.

The CDR3 region is CASRGGHYGYTF. CDR3 DNA sequence: TGCGCCAGCAGAGGGGGACACTATGGCTACACCTTC. The chain recombines TRBV5-1 with TRBJ1-2; D perhaps matches TRBD1 (6 bases). V lost 5 bases and J lost 3, with 8 bases in between. Per the germline V gene, CDR1 is SGHRS and CDR2 is YFSETQ. The CDR3 is made up of 12 amino acids.

This clone occurred a few times. The chain employs TRBV2 and TRBJ2-7; no clear D gene. Germline CDR1 reads SNHLY; CDR2 reads FYNNEI. The CDR3 is 15 residues long. Trimming stripped 2 bases from V and 0 bases from J, with 11 bases between. The CDR3 DNA reads as TGTGCCAGCAGTGAAAAGACACAAAGCTCCTACGAGCAGTACTTC. It encodes CASSEKTQSSYEQYF.

The chain uses TRBV6-1 and TRBJ1-2; D might be TRBD1 (6 bases). CDR1 and CDR2 from the germline V gene are MNHNS and SASEGT. The V gene lost 5 bases and the J gene lost 5 bases, with 18 bases spanning the gap. The CDR3 consists of 15 residues. CDR3 in amino acids: CASSSQWTADYGYTF. The CDR3 bases are TGTGCCAGCAGTTCCCAGTGGACAGCGGATTATGGCTACACCTTC.

The chain combines TRBV6-6 with TRBJ2-5; the D gene is possibly TRBD2 (5 bases). V lost 10 bases and J lost 5, with 11 bases in between. In germline, CDR1 is MNHNY, CDR2 SVGAGI (reference sequence). This CDR3 is built from 11 residues. CDR3 sequence reads: CATSPGETQYF. The CDR3 DNA follows: TGTGCCACGTCCCCGGGGGAGACCCAGTACTTC.

The rearrangement joins TRBV28 to TRBJ2-3; TRBD1 matches 10 bases. V was clipped by 10 bases and J by 4 bases; unmatched bases: 8. Germline CDR1 is MDHEN and CDR2 is SYDVKM. This CDR3 has 14 residues. The chain's CDR3 is CATRTGGVADTQYF. CDR3 coding DNA: TGTGCCACCCGGACAGGGGGGGTTGCAGATACGCAGTATTTT.

CDR3 nucleotides: TGTGCCAGCAGCTTAGACCGACAGGAGACCTATGGCTACACCTTC. The encoded protein is CASSLDRQETYGYTF. The chain is built from TRBV11-2 and TRBJ1-2; D is possibly TRBD1 (6 bases). Trimming cost V 0 bases and J 4 bases, with 12 bases left between them. CDR3 length: 15 amino acids. From germline, CDR1 is SGHAT and CDR2 FQNNGV. Full variable domain (rest looked up from reference TRBV11-2 and TRBJ1-2): EAGVAQSPRYKIIEKRQSVAFWCNPISGHATLYWYQQILGQGPKLLIQFQNNGVVDDSQLPKDRFSAERLKGVDSTLKIQPAKLEDSAVYLCASSLDRQETYGYTFGSGTRLTVV.

The J gene is TRBJ1-5, the V gene TRBV4-1; D gene unclear. The CDR3 has 14 amino acids. The germline V and J ends were trimmed by 0 bases and 7 bases, with 10 bases remaining between them. The germline gives CDR1 MGHRA, CDR2 YSYEKL. CDR3 coding DNA: TGCGCCAGCAGCCAAGATACCCTAGAGCAGCCCCAGCATTTT. Translating it yields CASSQDTLEQPQHF.

This chain links TRBV5-1 with TRBJ2-1; the match to TRBD2 covers 7 bases. The CDR3 is 14 residues long. Losses at the gene ends were 7 bases for V and 0 bases for J; bases not matched to a gene: 4. Germline assignment: CDR1 SGHRS and CDR2 YFSETQ. CDR3 in DNA: TGCGCCAGCCGAAGGGAGGGCTCCTACAATGAGCAGTTCTTC. It yields the protein CASRREGSYNEQFF.

The chain is built from TRBV19 and TRBJ2-5, with 9 nucleotides matching TRBD2. Trimming took 3 bases from V and 4 from J; bases not matched to a gene: 9. CDR3 length: 16 residues. Germline V gene data show CDR1 as LNHDA and CDR2 as SQIVND (reference sequence). CDR3 sequence (DNA): TGTGCCAGTAGTATCCCTAGCGGGGAGGGAGGAGAGACCCAGTACTTC. Protein sequence: CASSIPSGEGGETQYF.